The rows below give T cell receptor beta chains drawn from one sample of a study of blood T cells in healthy people across ages. Each CDR3 protein is one row after TCRdb ran MiXCR on the 5' RACE reads. Of 1.5 million to 2 million distinct CDR3 sequences in the sample, roughly a third were seen once. Sequenced sample: blood. Receptors were obtained from a woman aged 25 to 39 in good health. Both conserved end residues are part of each CDR3. The order of the fields is D gene, V gene, clone size, J gene, CDR3 length, CDR3 DNA, CDR3 protein. D genes are given only for firm matches. Only part of the rows carry a size: once, few, many, or a class if the clone is expanded.

d_gene: .; v_gene: TRBV20-1; abundance: .; j_gene: TRBJ2-5; len: 13; CDR3nt: TGCAGTGCCCCCCCCAGGGTAGAGCAGACCCAGTACTTC; CDR3aa: CSAPPRVEQTQYF
d_gene: .; v_gene: TRBV10-3; abundance: few; j_gene: TRBJ2-3; len: 17; CDR3nt: TGTGCCATCAGTGTCCTCAATTCTGGGACCAGCACAGATACGCAGTATTTT; CDR3aa: CAISVLNSGTSTDTQYF
d_gene: TRBD2; v_gene: TRBV4-2; abundance: .; j_gene: TRBJ2-5; len: 17; CDR3nt: TGTGCCAGCAGCCCGGACCTCCAGCGGGGGGGCCAAGAGACCCAGTACTTC; CDR3aa: CASSPDLQRGGQETQYF
d_gene: .; v_gene: TRBV27; abundance: .; j_gene: TRBJ2-5; len: 15; CDR3nt: TGTGCCAGCAGTCCCGGGACGTTCTTGGAAGAGACCCAGTACTTC; CDR3aa: CASSPGTFLEETQYF
d_gene: TRBD2; v_gene: TRBV11-1; abundance: once; j_gene: TRBJ2-6; len: 22; CDR3nt: TGTGCCAGCAGCCACCCGGCGCGGGGGGAACTAGCGGGAGGGCCTGGGGCCAACGTCCTGACTTTC; CDR3aa: CASSHPARGELAGGPGANVLTF
d_gene: .; v_gene: TRBV30; abundance: .; j_gene: TRBJ1-2; len: 14; CDR3nt: TGTGCCTGGACCTTCGGGGAACACCGGGAAGGCTACACCTTC; CDR3aa: CAWTFGEHREGYTF
d_gene: TRBD2; v_gene: TRBV6-6; abundance: few; j_gene: TRBJ2-1; len: 15; CDR3nt: TGTGCCAGCAGTGGGAGCGGGATCTCCTACAATGAGCAGTTCTTC; CDR3aa: CASSGSGISYNEQFF
d_gene: TRBD2; v_gene: TRBV19; abundance: .; j_gene: TRBJ2-1; len: 18; CDR3nt: TGTGCCAGTAGTACCTTGATAGCGGGGGTCACCACAGACAATGAGCAGTTCTTC; CDR3aa: CASSTLIAGVTTDNEQFF
d_gene: .; v_gene: TRBV10-3; abundance: few; j_gene: TRBJ2-1; len: 16; CDR3nt: TGTGCCATCAGTGATTCGACTATCGGGAGACTCAATGAGCAGTTCTTC; CDR3aa: CAISDSTIGRLNEQFF
d_gene: .; v_gene: TRBV6-6; abundance: .; j_gene: TRBJ1-5; len: 13; CDR3nt: TGTGCCAGCAGTACCCCTGCCAAGCAGGCCCAGCATTTT; CDR3aa: CASSTPAKQAQHF
d_gene: .; v_gene: TRBV29-1; abundance: once; j_gene: TRBJ2-6; len: 15; CDR3nt: .; CDR3aa: CSVVGTGSGANVRTF
d_gene: .; v_gene: TRBV5-1; abundance: few; j_gene: TRBJ2-7; len: 15; CDR3nt: TGCGCCCCTGGAGATGACGGGAGCAATTCCTACGAGCAGTACTTC; CDR3aa: CAPGDDGSNSYEQYF
d_gene: .; v_gene: TRBV2; abundance: .; j_gene: TRBJ1-5; len: 13; CDR3nt: TGTGCCTGCAGTTGGGGGCACAATCAGCCCCAGCATTTT; CDR3aa: CACSWGHNQPQHF
d_gene: .; v_gene: TRBV29-1; abundance: .; j_gene: TRBJ1-1; len: 13; CDR3nt: TGCAGCGCCACTCTCACAATGAACACTGAAGCTTTCTTT; CDR3aa: CSATLTMNTEAFF
d_gene: .; v_gene: TRBV3-1; abundance: .; j_gene: TRBJ2-1; len: 15; CDR3nt: TGTGCCAACAGCCAGGGGATTGTCTCCTACAATGAGCAGTTCTTC; CDR3aa: CANSQGIVSYNEQFF
d_gene: TRBD1; v_gene: TRBV9; abundance: .; j_gene: TRBJ2-3; len: 15; CDR3nt: TGTGCCAGCAGCGCCCCCCGGACAGGGTCAAATACGCAGTATTTT; CDR3aa: CASSAPRTGSNTQYF
d_gene: TRBD2; v_gene: TRBV9; abundance: few; j_gene: TRBJ2-7; len: 15; CDR3nt: TGTGCCAGCAGTGAAGGGGAGGGGATAACCTACGAGCAGTACTTC; CDR3aa: CASSEGEGITYEQYF
d_gene: .; v_gene: TRBV6-1; abundance: .; j_gene: TRBJ2-3; len: 16; CDR3nt: TGTGCCAGCAGTGAAGAGGAACTGCCTAGCACAGATACGCAGTATTTT; CDR3aa: CASSEEELPSTDTQYF
d_gene: TRBD2; v_gene: TRBV4-1; abundance: few; j_gene: TRBJ2-3; len: 16; CDR3nt: TGCGCCAGCAGCCTCCGCTCAGCGGGGGACACAGATACGCAGTATTTT; CDR3aa: CASSLRSAGDTDTQYF
d_gene: TRBD1; v_gene: TRBV2; abundance: .; j_gene: TRBJ1-1; len: 14; CDR3nt: TGTGCCAGCTTCCAACAGGGGATGAACACTGAAGCTTTCTTT; CDR3aa: CASFQQGMNTEAFF